This T cell receptor beta chain was captured by sequencing in a study of response to subunit inactivated influenza vaccine. The CDR3 has 17 residues. Trimming removed 0 bases at V and 6 bases at J, with 21 bases between. Germline V gives CDR1 LNHNV, CDR2 YYDKDF (reference sequence). Using its own MiXCR run on the RT-PCR reads, TCRdb lists one record per CDR3 protein. In the table there are under 200,000 distinct CDR3 sequences, 12% of which are singletons. This clonotype was observed many times. This same sample was also taken into another study, of T cells expressing NK-cell markers. That investigation notes: A 5'RACE template switching approach incorporating UMIs was used to make TCR beta cDNA. Sorted CD3+CD56+NKG2C+, CD3+CD56+NKG2C- and CD3+CD56-NKG2C+ T cells provided the TCR beta repertoires. Seven HCMV-seropositive donors and one seronegative donor made up the eight sequenced donors. The study did not resolve the HCMV specificity of expanded NKG2C+ T cell clones.

J is TRBJ2-7 and V is TRBV15, with D unresolved. This sample comprised CD8+ T cells sorted from PBMCs, obtained roughly 13 days after vaccination. The sequence was obtained from a man between 45 and 60 years old who received an inactivated influenza vaccine. The DNA of the CDR3 is TGTGCCACCAGCAGAGATCCAAAGACCGTGGGTTGGATCGAGCAGTACTTC. Its translation: CATSRDPKTVGWIEQYF.